Listed below are T cell receptor beta chains from one sample, sequenced in a study of sequential checkpoint blockade in melanoma. The assay was immunoSEQ multiplex PCR, and TCRdb's table has in-frame clones only and misses some. The repertoire holds approximately 11,000 clones, with around 75% as singletons. Sequenced here: CD8+ T cells sorted from blood (inferred from file names), sampled from a patient given nivolumab and ipilimumab in sequence. The receptor set was obtained from a human donor with melanoma. Each CDR3 is given with its conserved first and last residue. The D gene is left open where the match is weak. Expanded clones are given a class, and other clones once, few, many or no size at all.

d_gene: .
abundance: .
v_gene: TRBV6-5
j_gene: TRBJ2-5
CDR3nt: TGTGCCAGCAGACCCCAGGACTGGTTCCAAGAGACCCAGTACTTC
CDR3aa: CASRPQDWFQETQYF

d_gene: .
abundance: .
v_gene: TRBV5-4
j_gene: TRBJ1-1
CDR3nt: TGTGCCAGCAGCCAGGGGTGGGGCGGCACTGAAGCTTTCTTT
CDR3aa: CASSQGWGGTEAFF

d_gene: .
abundance: .
v_gene: TRBV2
j_gene: TRBJ2-7
CDR3nt: TGTGCCAGCAGTGAAGGACAACACGTCTTCTACGAGCAGTACTTC
CDR3aa: CASSEGQHVFYEQYF

d_gene: TRBD1
abundance: .
v_gene: TRBV28
j_gene: TRBJ2-2
CDR3nt: TGTGCCAGCAGCCCTTGGGACAGCTGGAAGAACACCGGGGAGCTGTTTTTT
CDR3aa: CASSPWDSWKNTGELFF

d_gene: .
abundance: once
v_gene: TRBV28
j_gene: TRBJ2-7
CDR3nt: TGTGCCAGCAGTTTCGCGGGGACCTACGAGCAGTACTTC
CDR3aa: CASSFAGTYEQYF

d_gene: TRBD2
abundance: .
v_gene: TRBV5-4
j_gene: TRBJ2-3
CDR3nt: TGTGCCAGCAGCTTGGGATCTAGCGGAACCACAGATACGCAGTATTTT
CDR3aa: CASSLGSSGTTDTQYF

d_gene: TRBD2
abundance: .
v_gene: TRBV6-6
j_gene: TRBJ2-7
CDR3nt: TGTGCCAGTAGCGGGAGGGGGACCTACGAGCAGTACTTC
CDR3aa: CASSGRGTYEQYF

d_gene: TRBD2
abundance: .
v_gene: TRBV4-3
j_gene: TRBJ2-1
CDR3nt: TGCGCCAGCAGCCAAGATGCGGGACTAGCGGGAGTGAATGAGCAGTTCTTC
CDR3aa: CASSQDAGLAGVNEQFF

d_gene: .
abundance: .
v_gene: TRBV27
j_gene: TRBJ2-7
CDR3nt: TGTGCCAGCAGTTTACTTAGTGGGAGTATGGGTGAGCAGTACTTC
CDR3aa: CASSLLSGSMGEQYF

d_gene: .
abundance: .
v_gene: TRBV4-3
j_gene: TRBJ1-2
CDR3nt: TGCGCCAGCAGCGGTGGCGGAAGACGTCGAAAGACCTATGGCTACACCTTC
CDR3aa: CASSGGGRRRKTYGYTF

d_gene: TRBD2
abundance: .
v_gene: TRBV5-6
j_gene: TRBJ2-7
CDR3nt: TGTGCCAGCAGCCATGGACTAGCGGAAGACTACGAGCAGTACTTC
CDR3aa: CASSHGLAEDYEQYF

d_gene: TRBD1
abundance: .
v_gene: TRBV27
j_gene: TRBJ1-5
CDR3nt: TGTGCCAGCAGGGGGACAGGGTTAATGCAGCCCCAGCATTTT
CDR3aa: CASRGTGLMQPQHF

d_gene: .
abundance: .
v_gene: TRBV6-1
j_gene: TRBJ2-7
CDR3nt: TGTGCCAGCAGTGACTACGAGCAGTACTTC
CDR3aa: CASSDYEQYF

d_gene: TRBD2
abundance: .
v_gene: TRBV4-2
j_gene: TRBJ2-1
CDR3nt: TGTGCCAGCAGGGGAGCGGGAGGGGGGGAGCAGTTCTTC
CDR3aa: CASRGAGGGEQFF

d_gene: .
abundance: .
v_gene: TRBV27
j_gene: TRBJ2-5
CDR3nt: TGTGCCAGCAGTTATTCAGGGGTACAAGAGACCCAGTACTTC
CDR3aa: CASSYSGVQETQYF

d_gene: TRBD2
abundance: once
v_gene: TRBV7-9
j_gene: TRBJ2-1
CDR3nt: TGTGCCAGCAGCGTGACTAGCGGGAGTAGGTATGAGCAGTTCTTC
CDR3aa: CASSVTSGSRYEQFF

d_gene: TRBD1
abundance: .
v_gene: TRBV27
j_gene: TRBJ1-3
CDR3nt: TGTGCCAGCAGTTTACAGGGGGCTCTTGGAAACACCATATATTTT
CDR3aa: CASSLQGALGNTIYF

d_gene: TRBD2
abundance: .
v_gene: TRBV30
j_gene: TRBJ2-3
CDR3nt: TGTGCCTGGAGTGTACTATCTAGCGGGAACACAGATACGCAGTATTTT
CDR3aa: CAWSVLSSGNTDTQYF

d_gene: TRBD2
abundance: .
v_gene: TRBV4-1
j_gene: TRBJ2-1
CDR3nt: TGCGCCAGCAGCCACGAACTTGGACTAGCGGCTGACAATGAGCAGTTCTTC
CDR3aa: CASSHELGLAADNEQFF

d_gene: .
abundance: .
v_gene: TRBV7-2
j_gene: TRBJ2-7
CDR3nt: TGTGCCAGCAGCTCCCTAGAGGTCCTCGAGCAGTACTTC
CDR3aa: CASSSLEVLEQYF

d_gene: TRBD2
abundance: .
v_gene: TRBV2
j_gene: TRBJ2-2
CDR3nt: TGTGCCAGCAGCCCTGGACTAGCGGAGAACACCGGGGAGCTGTTTTTT
CDR3aa: CASSPGLAENTGELFF

d_gene: TRBD2
abundance: .
v_gene: TRBV9
j_gene: TRBJ2-1
CDR3nt: TGTGCCAGCCAAGGGACTAGCGGGGAAGATGAGCAGTTCTTC
CDR3aa: CASQGTSGEDEQFF

d_gene: .
abundance: .
v_gene: TRBV7-9
j_gene: TRBJ2-2
CDR3nt: TGTGCCAGCAGCTTAATTATGGGGGGGAACACCGGGGAGCTGTTTTTT
CDR3aa: CASSLIMGGNTGELFF

d_gene: .
abundance: .
v_gene: TRBV6-5
j_gene: TRBJ1-5
CDR3nt: TGTGCCAGCAGTCGTGGGGGGTATCAGCCCCAGCATTTT
CDR3aa: CASSRGGYQPQHF

d_gene: .
abundance: once
v_gene: TRBV5-4
j_gene: TRBJ1-2
CDR3nt: TGTGCCAGCACCCTCTCGGGGGACGGCTACACCTTC
CDR3aa: CASTLSGDGYTF

d_gene: .
abundance: .
v_gene: TRBV4-1
j_gene: TRBJ1-1
CDR3nt: TGCGCCAGCAGCCTGTCTGCGGGCTCGTCCACTGAAGCTTTCTTT
CDR3aa: CASSLSAGSSTEAFF

d_gene: .
abundance: .
v_gene: TRBV27
j_gene: TRBJ1-2
CDR3nt: TGTGCCAGCAGTCCTGGACAGTTGGCATTCTATGGCTACACCTTC
CDR3aa: CASSPGQLAFYGYTF

d_gene: TRBD1
abundance: .
v_gene: TRBV7-9
j_gene: TRBJ1-2
CDR3nt: TGTGCCAGCAGCGCGACGGACAGGGACGGCTACACCTTC
CDR3aa: CASSATDRDGYTF

d_gene: TRBD2
abundance: .
v_gene: TRBV27
j_gene: TRBJ2-7
CDR3nt: TGTGCCAGCAGTTTATCTTGGGGGGGATTAAACTACGAGCAGTACTTC
CDR3aa: CASSLSWGGLNYEQYF

d_gene: .
abundance: .
v_gene: TRBV7-8
j_gene: TRBJ2-7
CDR3nt: TGTGCCAGCAGCTTAATGGGGACTCTTCACGAGCAGTACTTC
CDR3aa: CASSLMGTLHEQYF

d_gene: TRBD2
abundance: medium-sized
v_gene: TRBV19
j_gene: TRBJ2-1
CDR3nt: TGTGCCAGTAGTATCGGACTAGCGGGAGCTGGTGAGCAGTTCTTC
CDR3aa: CASSIGLAGAGEQFF

d_gene: TRBD2
abundance: .
v_gene: TRBV27
j_gene: TRBJ2-4
CDR3nt: TGTGCCAGCAGTTTATCCGCGGGAGCCGGGGTGGCCAAAAACATTCAGTACTTC
CDR3aa: CASSLSAGAGVAKNIQYF

d_gene: .
abundance: .
v_gene: TRBV30
j_gene: TRBJ2-1
CDR3nt: TGTGCCTGGAGTGTCGGCGGCGGGGAGTTCTTC
CDR3aa: CAWSVGGGEFF

d_gene: TRBD2
abundance: .
v_gene: TRBV13
j_gene: TRBJ2-7
CDR3nt: TGTGCCAGCAGCTTAGGACTAGCGGGAGGGTACGAGCAGTACTTC
CDR3aa: CASSLGLAGGYEQYF

d_gene: .
abundance: .
v_gene: TRBV6-1
j_gene: TRBJ1-4
CDR3nt: TGTGCCAGCAGTCCAGGGCCTGCAACTAATGAAAAACTGTTTTTT
CDR3aa: CASSPGPATNEKLFF

d_gene: .
abundance: .
v_gene: TRBV30
j_gene: TRBJ2-2
CDR3nt: TGTGCCTGCTTATACAGGGTGATGGGACACGGGGAGCTGTTTTTT
CDR3aa: CACLYRVMGHGELFF

d_gene: TRBD2
abundance: .
v_gene: TRBV9
j_gene: TRBJ2-3
CDR3nt: TGTGCCAGCAGCCCCGGGGGGGAGATTAGGACAGATACGCAGTATTTT
CDR3aa: CASSPGGEIRTDTQYF